This TCR beta chain was retrieved from a study of T cell repertoires in cytomegalovirus infection. Study-wide context: From public TCR beta signatures came an indication of both CMV infection and matching HLA type.

V was clipped by 1 base and J by 7 bases; unmatched bases: 18. Germline V gene lookup returns CDR1 SGHAT and CDR2 FQNNGV. This CDR3 is 19 amino acids long. This clonotype was observed many times. Using its own MiXCR run on the reads, TCRdb lists one record per CDR3 protein. The profile shows 480,000 or so distinct CDR3 sequences, approximately 10% of them singletons. Sequencing was performed on PBMCs. V gene TRBV11-2 combines with J gene TRBJ2-1; 8 nucleotides line up with TRBD2. This receptor was obtained from a human donor in good health (CMV status not recorded). Some clones in this sample may be carry-over from other donors' samples. CDR3 sequence reads: CASSLVRGGTSTPWNEQFF. The DNA for the CDR3 is TGTGCCAGCAGCTTAGTACGCGGGGGGACTAGTACCCCTTGGAATGAGCAGTTCTTC.